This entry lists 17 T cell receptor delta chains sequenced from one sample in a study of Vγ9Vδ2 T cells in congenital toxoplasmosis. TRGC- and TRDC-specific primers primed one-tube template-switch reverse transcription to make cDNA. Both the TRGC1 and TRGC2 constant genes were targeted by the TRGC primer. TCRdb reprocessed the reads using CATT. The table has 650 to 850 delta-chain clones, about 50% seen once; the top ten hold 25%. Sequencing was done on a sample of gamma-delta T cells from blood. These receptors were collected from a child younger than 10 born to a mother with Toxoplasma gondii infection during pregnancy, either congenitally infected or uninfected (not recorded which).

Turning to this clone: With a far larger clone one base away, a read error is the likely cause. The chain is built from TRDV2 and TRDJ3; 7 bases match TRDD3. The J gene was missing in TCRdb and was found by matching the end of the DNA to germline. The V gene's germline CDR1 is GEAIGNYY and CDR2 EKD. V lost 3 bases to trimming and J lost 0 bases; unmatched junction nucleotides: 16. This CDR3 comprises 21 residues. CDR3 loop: CACDSVLGYTLSSWDTRQMFF. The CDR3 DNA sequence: TGTGCCTGTGACTCCGTACTGGGGTATACGCTTAGCTCCTGGGACACCCGACAGATGTTTTTC.

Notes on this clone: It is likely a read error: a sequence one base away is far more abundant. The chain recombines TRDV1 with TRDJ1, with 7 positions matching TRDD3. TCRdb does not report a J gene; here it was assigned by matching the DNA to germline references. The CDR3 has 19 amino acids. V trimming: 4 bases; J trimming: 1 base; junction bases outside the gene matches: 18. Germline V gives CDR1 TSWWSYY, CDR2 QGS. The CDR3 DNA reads TGTGCTCTTGGGGCCCATCGGGCCTACTTCTGGGGGGGCACCGATAAACTCATCTTT. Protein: CALGAHRAYFWGGTDKLIF.

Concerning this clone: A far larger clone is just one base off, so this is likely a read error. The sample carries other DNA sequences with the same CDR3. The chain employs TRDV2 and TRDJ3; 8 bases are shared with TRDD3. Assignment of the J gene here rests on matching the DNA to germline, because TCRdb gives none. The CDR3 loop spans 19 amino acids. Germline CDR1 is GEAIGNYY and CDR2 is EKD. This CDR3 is CACDTVGYGSSWDTRQMFF. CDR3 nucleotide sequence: TGTGCCTGTGACACCGTGGGATACGGGAGCTCCTGGGACACCCGCCAGATGTTTTTC.

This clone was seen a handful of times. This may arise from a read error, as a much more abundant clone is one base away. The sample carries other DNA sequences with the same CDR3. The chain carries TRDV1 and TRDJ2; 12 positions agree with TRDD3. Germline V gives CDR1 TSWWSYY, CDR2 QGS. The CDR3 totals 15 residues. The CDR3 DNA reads TGTGCGCTTGGGGGTTCCCGACTGGGGGATACCATACTCTTCTTT. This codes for CALGGSRLGDTILFF.

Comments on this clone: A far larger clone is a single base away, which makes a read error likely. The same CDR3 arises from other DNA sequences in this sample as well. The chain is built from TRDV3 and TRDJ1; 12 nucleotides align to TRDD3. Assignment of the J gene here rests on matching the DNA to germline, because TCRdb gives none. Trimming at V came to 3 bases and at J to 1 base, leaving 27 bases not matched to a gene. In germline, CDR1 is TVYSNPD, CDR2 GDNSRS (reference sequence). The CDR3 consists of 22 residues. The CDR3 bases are TGTGCCTTCACATGGGTGCTCCACCACATATACTGGGGGATACCACTCACCGATAAACTCATCTTT. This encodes CAFTWVLHHIYWGIPLTDKLIF. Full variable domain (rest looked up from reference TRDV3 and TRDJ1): CDKVTQSSPDQTVASGSEVVLLCTYDTVYSNPDLFWYRIRPDYSFQFVFYGDNSRSEGADFTQGRFSVKHILTQKAFHLVISPVRTEDSATYYCAFTWVLHHIYWGIPLTDKLIFGKGTRVTVEP.

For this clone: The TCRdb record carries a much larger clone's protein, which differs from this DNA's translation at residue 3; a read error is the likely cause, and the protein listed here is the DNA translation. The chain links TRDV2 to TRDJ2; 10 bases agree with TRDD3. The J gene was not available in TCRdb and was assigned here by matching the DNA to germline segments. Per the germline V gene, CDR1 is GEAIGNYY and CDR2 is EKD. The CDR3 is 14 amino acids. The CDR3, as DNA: TGTGCCTATGACGTACTGGGGGATACAGCACAACTCTTCTTT. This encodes CAYDVLGDTAQLFF.

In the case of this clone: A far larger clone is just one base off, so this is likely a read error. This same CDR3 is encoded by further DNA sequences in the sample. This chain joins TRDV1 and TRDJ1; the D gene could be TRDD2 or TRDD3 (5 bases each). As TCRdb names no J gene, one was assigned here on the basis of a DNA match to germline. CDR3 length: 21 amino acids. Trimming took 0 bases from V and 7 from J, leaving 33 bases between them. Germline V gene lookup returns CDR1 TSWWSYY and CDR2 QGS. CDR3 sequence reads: CALGELRGLLPTGGSGGKLIF. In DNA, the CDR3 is TGTGCTCTTGGGGAACTGAGGGGTCTGCTTCCAACTGGTGGATCCGGGGGTAAACTCATCTTT.

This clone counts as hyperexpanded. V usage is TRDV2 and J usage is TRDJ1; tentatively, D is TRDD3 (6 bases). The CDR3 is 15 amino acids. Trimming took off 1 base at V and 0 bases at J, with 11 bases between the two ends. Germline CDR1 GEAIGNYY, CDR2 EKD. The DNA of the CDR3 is TGTGCCTGTGACACTCTTGGGGGGGACACCGATAAACTCATCTTT. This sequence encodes CACDTLGGDTDKLIF.

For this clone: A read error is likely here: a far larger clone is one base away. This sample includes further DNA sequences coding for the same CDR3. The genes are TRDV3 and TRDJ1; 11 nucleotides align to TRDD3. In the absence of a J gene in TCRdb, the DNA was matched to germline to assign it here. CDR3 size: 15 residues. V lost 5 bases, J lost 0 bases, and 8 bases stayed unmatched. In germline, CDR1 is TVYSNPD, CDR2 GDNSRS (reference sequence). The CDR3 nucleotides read TGTGCCGCTACTACTGGGGGATATGACACCGATAAACTCATCTTT. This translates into CAATTGGYDTDKLIF.

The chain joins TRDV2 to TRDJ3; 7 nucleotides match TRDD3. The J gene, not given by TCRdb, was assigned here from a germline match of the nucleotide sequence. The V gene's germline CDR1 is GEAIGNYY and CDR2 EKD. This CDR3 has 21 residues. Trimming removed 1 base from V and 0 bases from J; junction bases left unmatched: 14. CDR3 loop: CACDTASWGALSSWDTRQMFF. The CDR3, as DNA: TGTGCCTGTGACACGGCCTCCTGGGGGGCGCTGAGCTCCTGGGACACCCGACAGATGTTTTTC.

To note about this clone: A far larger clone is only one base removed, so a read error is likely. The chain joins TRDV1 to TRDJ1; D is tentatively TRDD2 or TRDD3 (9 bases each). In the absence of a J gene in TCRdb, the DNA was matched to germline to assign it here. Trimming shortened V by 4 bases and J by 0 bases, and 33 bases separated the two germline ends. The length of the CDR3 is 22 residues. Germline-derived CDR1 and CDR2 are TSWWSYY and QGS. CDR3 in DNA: TGTGCTCTTGGGGTCTCGCCTTCCTACTTAACCGGGGGATACCGGGACACCGATAAACTCATCTTT. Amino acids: CALGVSPSYLTGGYRDTDKLIF.

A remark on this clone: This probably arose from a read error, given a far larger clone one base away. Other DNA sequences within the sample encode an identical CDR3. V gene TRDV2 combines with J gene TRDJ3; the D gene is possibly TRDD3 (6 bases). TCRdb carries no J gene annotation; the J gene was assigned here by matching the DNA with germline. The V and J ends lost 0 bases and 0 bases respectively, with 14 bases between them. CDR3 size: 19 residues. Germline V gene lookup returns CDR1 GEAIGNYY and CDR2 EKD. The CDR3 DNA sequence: TGTGCCTGTGACACCGTGGGATATGGGAGCTCCTGGGACACCCGACAGATGTTTTTC. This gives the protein CACDTVGYGSSWDTRQMFF.

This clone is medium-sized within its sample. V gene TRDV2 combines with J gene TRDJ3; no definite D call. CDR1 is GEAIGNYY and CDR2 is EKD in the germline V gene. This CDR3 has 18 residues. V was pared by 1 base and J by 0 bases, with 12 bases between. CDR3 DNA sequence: TGTGCCTGTGACACGGCGGGACCAAGCTCCTGGGACACCCGACAGATGTTTTTC. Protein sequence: CACDTAGPSSWDTRQMFF.

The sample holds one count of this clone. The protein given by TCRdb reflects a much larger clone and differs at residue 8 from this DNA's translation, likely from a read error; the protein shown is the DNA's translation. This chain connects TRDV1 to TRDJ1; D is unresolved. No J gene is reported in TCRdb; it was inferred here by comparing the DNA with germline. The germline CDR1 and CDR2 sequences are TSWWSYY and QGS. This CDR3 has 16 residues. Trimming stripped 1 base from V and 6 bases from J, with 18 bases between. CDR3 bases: TGTGCTCTTGGGGAACCCGCTTGTGGGCCGACTCATAAACTCATCTTT. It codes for CALGEPACGPTHKLIF.

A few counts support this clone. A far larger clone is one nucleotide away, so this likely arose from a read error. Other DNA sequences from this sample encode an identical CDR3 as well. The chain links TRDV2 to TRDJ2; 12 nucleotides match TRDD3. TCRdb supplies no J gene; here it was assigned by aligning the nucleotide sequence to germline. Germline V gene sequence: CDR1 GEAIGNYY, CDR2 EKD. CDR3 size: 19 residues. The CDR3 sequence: CACDTLLGDTRTLTAQLFF. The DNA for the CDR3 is TGTGCCTGTGACACCTTACTGGGGGATACAAGAACTTTGACAGCTCAACTCTTCTTT.

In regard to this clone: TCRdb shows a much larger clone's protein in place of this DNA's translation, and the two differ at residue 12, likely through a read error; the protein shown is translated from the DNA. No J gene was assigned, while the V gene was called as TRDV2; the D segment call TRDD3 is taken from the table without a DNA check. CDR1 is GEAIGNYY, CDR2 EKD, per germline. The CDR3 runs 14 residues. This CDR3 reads CACDVLGDTAQFFF. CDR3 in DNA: TGTGCCTGTGACGTACTGGGGGATACAGCACAATTCTTCTTT.

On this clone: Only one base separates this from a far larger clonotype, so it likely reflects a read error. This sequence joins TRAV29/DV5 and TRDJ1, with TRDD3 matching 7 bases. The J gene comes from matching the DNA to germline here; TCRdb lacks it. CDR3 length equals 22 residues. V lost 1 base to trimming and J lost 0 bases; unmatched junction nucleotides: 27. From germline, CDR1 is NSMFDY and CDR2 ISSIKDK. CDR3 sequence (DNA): TGTGCAGCAAGCACCAAAGAAGCTAGAGGGATACCTTACTGGAAGTACACCGATAAACTCATCTTT. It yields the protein CAASTKEARGIPYWKYTDKLIF.